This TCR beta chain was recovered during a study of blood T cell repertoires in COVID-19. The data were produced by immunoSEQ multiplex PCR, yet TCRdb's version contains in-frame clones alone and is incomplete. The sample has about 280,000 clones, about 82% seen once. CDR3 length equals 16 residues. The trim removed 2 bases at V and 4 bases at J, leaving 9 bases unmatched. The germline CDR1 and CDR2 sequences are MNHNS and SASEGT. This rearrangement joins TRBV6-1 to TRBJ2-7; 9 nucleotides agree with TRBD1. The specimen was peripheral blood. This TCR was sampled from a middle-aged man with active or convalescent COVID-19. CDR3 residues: CASSESRTGALYEQYF. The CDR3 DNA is TGTGCCAGCAGTGAAAGCAGGACAGGGGCCCTGTACGAGCAGTACTTC.